A single sample is the source of the 30 T cell receptor beta chains below, sequenced in a study of shared clonotypes between healthy human individuals. Profiled with immunoSEQ multiplex PCR; TCRdb holds only in-frame clones, not every one. The repertoire holds about 680,000 clones, with approximately 90% as singletons. Naivety among CD8 cells was defined by CD45RO negativity and positive CCR7 selection, thereby excluding terminally differentiated effector memory CD45RA+ cells. The sample was naive CD8+ T cells sorted from blood. The receptors were gathered from a man aged 30 to 45 in good health.

The chain carries TRBV2 and TRBJ2-1; 7 bases are shared with TRBD2. Germline V gene sequence: CDR1 SNHLY, CDR2 FYNNEI. V shed 6 bases and J 9 bases; nucleotides not matched to a gene: 14. The CDR3 has 15 residues. The DNA of the CDR3 is TGTGCCAGCAGGATCCCGACTAGCAGTATTCCTGAGCAGTTCTTC. Its translation: CASRIPTSSIPEQFF.

The rearrangement links TRBV10-3 to TRBJ2-7; D unresolved. V was clipped by 0 bases and J by 2 bases, with 8 bases between them. The CDR3 spans 14 residues. Per germline, CDR1 ENHRY and CDR2 SYGVKD. In nucleotides, the CDR3 is TGTGCCATCAGTGAGTCACAGAGTACCTACGAGCAGTACTTC. Residues: CAISESQSTYEQYF.

V gene TRBV7-8 combines with J gene TRBJ2-5; TRBD2 agrees at 11 bases. The CDR3 is 18 residues long. V shed 5 bases, J shed 0 bases, and the junction held 11 bases outside the gene matches. In germline, CDR1 is SGHVS, CDR2 FQNEAQ. This CDR3 reads CASSLGTSGTNYQETQYF. The CDR3 DNA reads as TGTGCCAGCAGCCTCGGGACTAGCGGAACTAACTACCAAGAGACCCAGTACTTC.

The chain links TRBV19 to TRBJ1-5, with 10 bases fitting TRBD1. Germline V gives CDR1 LNHDA, CDR2 SQIVND (reference sequence). This CDR3 is 19 amino acids long. The junction had 13 bases not matched to a gene; V was cut back by 2 bases and J by 3 bases. CDR3 region: CASSIWATGGVGVNQPQHF. CDR3 bases: TGTGCCAGTAGTATATGGGCGACAGGGGGCGTAGGTGTCAATCAGCCCCAGCATTTT.

The chain recombines TRBV6-5 with TRBJ2-1, with D possibly matching TRBD2 (6 bases). CDR1 is MNHEY and CDR2 is SVGAGI in the germline V gene. Trimming took 5 bases from V and 6 from J, leaving 11 bases between them. The CDR3 extends over 13 amino acids. The CDR3 sequence: CASSPSSGNEQFF. The DNA for the CDR3 is TGTGCCAGCAGTCCGAGTAGCGGCAATGAGCAGTTCTTC.

The table lists this clone with a count of one. V gene TRBV28 combines with J gene TRBJ1-2; D perhaps matches TRBD1 (6 bases). Per the germline V gene, CDR1 is MDHEN and CDR2 is SYDVKM. Trimming removed 5 bases from V and 4 bases from J, with 17 bases in between. This CDR3 comprises 15 residues. The CDR3 bases are TGTGCCAGCAGTCCTATCCCGGACAGCTCCTATGGCTACACCTTC. It specifies CASSPIPDSSYGYTF.

The chain is built from TRBV10-3 and TRBJ2-1; D might be TRBD2 (6 bases). Germline V gene sequence: CDR1 ENHRY, CDR2 SYGVKD. CDR3 length: 16 residues. Trimming took off 2 bases at V and 6 bases at J, with 17 bases between the two ends. In DNA form, the CDR3 reads TGTGCCATCAGTGAGGTTAGCGGAAACCTTATCAATGAGCAGTTCTTC. It specifies CAISEVSGNLINEQFF.

The table lists this clone with a few counts. Other DNA sequences in the same sample also yield this CDR3. This rearrangement joins TRBV27 to TRBJ2-3; unclear D gene. This CDR3 region has 14 residues. From germline, CDR1 is MNHEY and CDR2 SMNVEV (reference sequence). V lost 1 base, J lost 0 bases, and 5 bases lay in between. The CDR3 here is CASSLLSSTDTQYF. DNA for the CDR3: TGTGCCAGCAGTTTATTATCTAGCACAGATACGCAGTATTTT.

This chain joins TRBV10-3 and TRBJ2-5; D tentatively fits TRBD1 or TRBD2 (5 bases each). Germline V gene data show CDR1 as ENHRY and CDR2 as SYGVKD. Trimming shortened V by 4 bases and J by 3 bases, and 9 bases separated the two germline ends. The CDR3 sequence is 13 residues long. The CDR3 spells CAISGDLEETQYF. CDR3 bases: TGTGCCATCAGTGGGGACCTCGAAGAGACCCAGTACTTC.

This sequence joins TRBV4-1 and TRBJ2-3; a possible D gene is TRBD2 (5 bases). The CDR3 runs to 15 residues. CDR1 MGHRA and CDR2 YSYEKL come from the germline V gene. Trimming removed 0 bases from V and 3 bases from J, with 10 bases in between. The CDR3 sequence: CASSQDPLGTDTQYF. The CDR3 DNA reads as TGCGCCAGCAGCCAAGACCCACTAGGGACAGATACGCAGTATTTT.

The sample holds one count of this clone. The V and J genes are TRBV4-1 and TRBJ1-5, with TRBD1 identical over 7 bases. Germline CDR1 is MGHRA and CDR2 is YSYEKL. The V gene end was trimmed by 4 bases and the J gene end by 3 bases; junction bases not matched to a gene: 3. This CDR3 has 14 residues. CDR3 protein: CASSLDRVNQPQHF. The CDR3 region has the DNA TGCGCCAGCAGCCTTGACAGGGTCAATCAGCCCCAGCATTTT.

The V and J genes are TRBV7-9 and TRBJ2-5; no clear D gene. Trimming took off 5 bases at V and 1 base at J, with 20 bases between the two ends. This CDR3 is built from 17 residues. CDR1 and CDR2 (germline): SEHNR, FQNEAQ (reference sequence). The CDR3, as DNA: TGTGCCAGCAGCGGTTGGATGATAGACCGGTTCCAAGAGACCCAGTACTTC. Translating it yields CASSGWMIDRFQETQYF.

J is TRBJ1-5 and V is TRBV4-1, with TRBD1 identical over 8 bases. The CDR3 consists of 16 residues. Per the germline V gene, CDR1 is MGHRA and CDR2 is YSYEKL. With V trimmed by 3 bases and J by 3 bases, 7 bases remained unmatched. The DNA of the CDR3 is TGCGCCAGCAGCCACGGGACAGGCCAAATCAATCAGCCCCAGCATTTT. It specifies CASSHGTGQINQPQHF.

The chain has TRBV5-1 and TRBJ2-3; no clear D gene. Germline V gene sequence: CDR1 SGHRS, CDR2 YFSETQ. The CDR3 runs 15 residues. V lost 0 bases and J 0 bases, leaving 8 bases between the germline ends. Here the CDR3 reads CASSLDTTSTDTQYF. In DNA, the CDR3 is TGCGCCAGCAGCTTGGACACCACTAGCACAGATACGCAGTATTTT.

J is TRBJ1-2 and V is TRBV18; tentative D call: TRBD1 (5 bases). CDR3 length: 14 amino acids. The germline CDR1 and CDR2 sequences are KGHSH and LQKENI. The V gene lost 3 bases and the J gene lost 5 bases, with 13 bases spanning the gap. CDR3 loop: CASSPPGDPYGYTF. DNA of the CDR3: TGTGCCAGCTCACCCCCGGGGGACCCTTATGGCTACACCTTC.

The V gene is TRBV28, the J gene TRBJ2-7, with D maybe TRBD1 (5 bases). V was pared by 5 bases and J by 5 bases, with 19 bases between. Looked up from germline, CDR1 is MDHEN and CDR2 is SYDVKM. The CDR3 has 15 residues. In DNA form, the CDR3 reads TGTGCCAGCAGTCCACGACCAGGGAAGTTTGACGAGCAGTACTTC. This gives the protein CASSPRPGKFDEQYF.

This chain uses TRBV27 with TRBJ2-1; 14 bases fit TRBD2. The CDR3 length is 19 residues. Germline V lookup: CDR1 MNHEY, CDR2 SMNVEV (reference sequence). J was trimmed by 5 bases and V by 4 bases; bases with no gene match: 13. The CDR3 reads CASSSRRRGLAGEDNEQFF. The CDR3 DNA follows: TGTGCCAGCAGTTCTCGGAGGAGGGGACTAGCGGGAGAAGACAATGAGCAGTTCTTC.

The rearrangement joins TRBV29-1 to TRBJ2-3; 9 positions agree with TRBD1. J was trimmed by 6 bases and V by 4 bases; bases with no gene match: 5. The CDR3 runs 13 residues. Germline CDR1 is SQVTM and CDR2 is ANQGSEA. The CDR3 region is CSVGGQGYDTQYF. In nucleotides, the CDR3 is TGCAGCGTTGGGGGACAGGGATACGATACGCAGTATTTT.

The J gene is TRBJ2-1, the V gene TRBV5-1; 16 bases fit TRBD2. Germline V gives CDR1 SGHRS, CDR2 YFSETQ. Trimming removed 0 bases from V and 4 bases from J; junction bases left unmatched: 7. The CDR3 spans 19 residues. The CDR3 nucleotides are TGCGCCAGCAGCTTGGAACCGGGACTAGCGGGAGGGCATTACAATGAGCAGTTCTTC. This sequence encodes CASSLEPGLAGGHYNEQFF.

The chain couples TRBV29-1 to TRBJ2-7, with TRBD2 identical over 12 bases. CDR1 and CDR2 from the germline V gene are SQVTM and ANQGSEA. The V segment lost 4 bases and the J segment 2 bases; nucleotides outside the gene matches: 9. This CDR3 has 16 residues. In nucleotides, the CDR3 is TGCAGCGTTGTAGGTTCGGCTAGCGGGAGGGCCTACGAGCAGTACTTC. It translates to CSVVGSASGRAYEQYF.

The chain is built from TRBV18 and TRBJ2-7; the D gene is possibly TRBD2 (6 bases). The germline gives CDR1 KGHSH, CDR2 LQKENI. CDR3 length: 15 amino acids. V lost 0 bases, J lost 4 bases, and 13 bases lay in between. The CDR3 bases are TGTGCCAGCTCACCACCGGGGACTGTCAGGTACGAGCAGTACTTC. This gives the protein CASSPPGTVRYEQYF.

The J gene is TRBJ2-1, the V gene TRBV5-6; TRBD2 matches 9 bases. Looked up from germline, CDR1 is SGHDT and CDR2 is YYEEEE. The CDR3 is made up of 16 amino acids. Trimming took 0 bases from V and 5 from J; bases not matched to a gene: 6. The CDR3 coding sequence is TGTGCCAGCAGCTTGGTGCTAGCGGGATTCGACAATGAGCAGTTCTTC. This encodes CASSLVLAGFDNEQFF.

The rearrangement links TRBV2 to TRBJ2-1, with TRBD2 matching over 7 bases. This CDR3 has 15 amino acids. The trim removed 6 bases at V and 8 bases at J, leaving 13 bases unmatched. Per germline, CDR1 SNHLY and CDR2 FYNNEI. CDR3 sequence: CASRGLNTRHYEQFF. The CDR3 nucleotides are TGTGCCAGCAGGGGACTAAATACCCGCCATTATGAGCAGTTCTTC.

This chain joins TRBV7-6 and TRBJ2-4; 10 nucleotides match TRBD2. V trimming: 2 bases; J trimming: 0 bases; junction bases outside the gene matches: 13. This CDR3 is built from 20 residues. CDR1 and CDR2 (germline): SGHVS, FNYEAQ. CDR3 amino acids: CASSLNSGELAGLAKNIQYF. The CDR3 nucleotides are TGTGCCAGCAGCTTAAATAGTGGCGAACTAGCGGGACTAGCCAAAAACATTCAGTACTTC.

The genes are TRBV2 and TRBJ1-4; 11 bases are a match to TRBD1. The J segment lost 5 bases and the V segment lost 3 bases, leaving 5 bases of the junction unmatched. This CDR3 is 16 amino acids long. The germline gives CDR1 SNHLY, CDR2 FYNNEI. The CDR3 region has the DNA TGTGCCAGCAGTGAGGGACAGGGGGGCATAAATGAAAAACTGTTTTTT. Translating it yields CASSEGQGGINEKLFF.

The V and J genes are TRBV5-6 and TRBJ2-1; D is unresolved. The germline V gene encodes CDR1 SGHDT and CDR2 YYEEEE. Trimming left V 0 bases short and J 7 bases short, with 5 bases between. The CDR3 totals 12 residues. Here the CDR3 reads CASSLAFNEQFF. In nucleotides, the CDR3 is TGTGCCAGCAGCTTGGCCTTTAATGAGCAGTTCTTC. The entire variable domain, with the rest obtained from reference TRBV5-6 and TRBJ2-1, is as follows: DAGVTQSPTHLIKTRGQQVTLRCSPKSGHDTVSWYQQALGQGPQFIFQYYEEEERQRGNFPDRFSGHQFPNYSSELNVNALLLGDSALYLCASSLAFNEQFFGPGTRLTVL.

The V call is TRBV6-1, the J call TRBJ1-4; D remains unclear. Germline CDR1 and CDR2: MNHNS and SASEGT. The CDR3 has 17 amino acids. V gave up 2 bases and J gave up 0 bases, with 13 bases separating them. The CDR3 loop is CASSELLFGATNEKLFF. The DNA for the CDR3 is TGTGCCAGCAGTGAACTCCTGTTTGGAGCAACTAATGAAAAACTGTTTTTT.

The J gene is TRBJ1-2, the V gene TRBV27, with 8 bases that match TRBD1. The CDR3 loop spans 17 amino acids. Germline-derived CDR1 and CDR2 are MNHEY and SMNVEV (reference sequence). Germline trimming cut 0 bases from V and 3 bases from J; bases unmatched to any gene: 9. The CDR3 sequence is CASSLSGGQASYYGYTF. CDR3 nucleotides: TGTGCCAGCAGTTTATCGGGGGGACAGGCCTCTTACTATGGCTACACCTTC.

The J gene is TRBJ1-1, the V gene TRBV7-9; no reliable D call. Trimming stripped 1 base from V and 8 bases from J, with 11 bases between. The CDR3 is 13 residues long. In germline, CDR1 is SEHNR, CDR2 FQNEAQ (reference sequence). The CDR3 is CASSLVEAREAFF. The CDR3 nucleotides are TGTGCCAGCAGCTTAGTTGAGGCAAGAGAAGCTTTCTTT.

J is TRBJ1-3 and V is TRBV19, with D unresolved. Germline assignment: CDR1 LNHDA and CDR2 SQIVND (reference sequence). This CDR3 region has 13 residues. The V gene lost 6 bases and the J gene lost 0 bases, with 6 bases spanning the gap. The CDR3 DNA reads as TGTGCCAGTAGGGTCTCCTCTGGAAACACCATATATTTT. It yields the protein CASRVSSGNTIYF. The complete variable domain, with remaining parts taken from reference TRBV19 and TRBJ1-3, reads DGGITQSPKYLFRKEGQNVTLSCEQNLNHDAMYWYRQDPGQGLRLIYYSQIVNDFQKGDIAEGYSVSREKKESFPLTVTSAQKNPTAFYLCASRVSSGNTIYFGEGSWLTVV.